This is a list of T cell receptor beta chains from one sample in a study of T cell responses to AZD1222 COVID-19 vaccine. Assay used: immunoSEQ multiplex PCR; TCRdb lists only in-frame clones, some missing. The sample records about 150,000 clones, around 83% being singletons. The material was peripheral blood, obtained 28 days after the second AZD1222 dose. The source of these receptors is an adult who received the AZD1222 COVID-19 vaccine. Both conserved end residues are part of each CDR3. The D gene is left open where the match is weak.

j_call: TRBJ1-2
v_call: TRBV7-9
d_call: NA
cdr3_nt: TGTGCCAGCAGCCAAGCATACTATGGCTACACCTTC
cdr3_aa: CASSQAYYGYTF

j_call: TRBJ1-3
v_call: TRBV2
d_call: NA
cdr3_nt: TGTGCCAGCAGTGAAGGGAAACTTTTTGGAAACACCATATATTTT
cdr3_aa: CASSEGKLFGNTIYF

j_call: TRBJ1-5
v_call: TRBV4-1
d_call: NA
cdr3_nt: TGCGCCAGCAGCCTGGGTGAGGGAAGGGGCAATCAGCCCCAGCATTTT
cdr3_aa: CASSLGEGRGNQPQHF

j_call: TRBJ2-3
v_call: TRBV5-1
d_call: TRBD2
cdr3_nt: TGCGCCAGCAGCTTGGCGAAAGGCGGGGGTGGCACAGATACGCAGTATTTT
cdr3_aa: CASSLAKGGGGTDTQYF

j_call: TRBJ2-7
v_call: TRBV11-2
d_call: NA
cdr3_nt: TGTGCCAGCAGCTTTGCAGGATTCACCTACGAGCAGTACTTC
cdr3_aa: CASSFAGFTYEQYF

j_call: TRBJ1-1
v_call: TRBV3-1/TRBV3-2
d_call: TRBD1
cdr3_nt: TGTGCCAGCAGCCCCCCCCCAGGGGGGAACACTGAAGCTTTCTTT
cdr3_aa: CASSPPPGGNTEAFF

j_call: TRBJ2-7
v_call: TRBV7-2
d_call: NA
cdr3_nt: TGTGCCAGCAGCAGACAGGGACTCTTATCCTACGAGCAGTACTTC
cdr3_aa: CASSRQGLLSYEQYF

j_call: TRBJ2-7
v_call: TRBV6-5
d_call: TRBD1
cdr3_nt: TGTGCCAGCCGGGACAGGGGGATCGAGCAGTACTTC
cdr3_aa: CASRDRGIEQYF

j_call: TRBJ2-2
v_call: TRBV10-1
d_call: NA
cdr3_nt: TGCGCCAGCAGTGAGTCGAGAGGGTCCGGGGAGCTGTTTTTT
cdr3_aa: CASSESRGSGELFF

j_call: TRBJ2-3
v_call: TRBV10-2
d_call: NA
cdr3_nt: TGCGCCAGCAGTGAGACCCAGGCGAGCACAGATACGCAGTATTTT
cdr3_aa: CASSETQASTDTQYF